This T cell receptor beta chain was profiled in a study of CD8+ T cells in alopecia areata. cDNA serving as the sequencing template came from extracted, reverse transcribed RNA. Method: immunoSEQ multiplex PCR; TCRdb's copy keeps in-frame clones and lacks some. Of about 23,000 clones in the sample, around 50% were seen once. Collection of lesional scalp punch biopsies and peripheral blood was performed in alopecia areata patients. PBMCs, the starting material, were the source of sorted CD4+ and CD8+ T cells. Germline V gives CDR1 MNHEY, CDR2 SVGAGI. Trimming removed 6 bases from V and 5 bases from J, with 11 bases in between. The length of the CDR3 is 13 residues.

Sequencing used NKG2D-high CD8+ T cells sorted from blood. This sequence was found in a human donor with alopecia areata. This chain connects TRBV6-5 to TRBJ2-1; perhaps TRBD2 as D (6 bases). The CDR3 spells CASRGLPNNEQFF. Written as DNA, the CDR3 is TGTGCCAGCAGGGGACTGCCGAACAATGAGCAGTTCTTC.